Detailed here is one TCR beta chain. Its antigen is unidentified. The data stem from a study of cytomegalovirus exposure and HLA in healthy donors. The PCR was carried out with 60 Vbeta primers and 13 Jbeta primers. Sequenced by immunoSEQ multiplex PCR; TCRdb stores in-frame clones only, minus some. The data show some 120,000 clones, approximately 80% seen once. Study-level results: Generally TCR sequences proved uncommon, though certain public TCRs appeared in numerous donors. In a later analysis, the majority of CMV-associated beta chains seemingly showed HLA restriction.

CDR3 size: 19 residues. The ends lost 5 bases at V and 2 bases at J; junction bases unmatched: 16. CDR1 is MNHEY, CDR2 SMNVEV, per germline (reference sequence). The chain employs TRBV27 and TRBJ2-1; the match to TRBD1 covers 9 bases. This clonotype was sampled from a human donor in good health. Sequencing was carried out using PBMCs. CDR3 sequence (DNA): TGTGCCAGCAGTAATCCGGGACAGGGTGTTCTCGTAACCTACAATGAGCAGTTCTTC. Protein product: CASSNPGQGVLVTYNEQFF.